Below are 7 T cell receptor beta chains sequenced from a single sample in a study of post-analysis software for immune sequencing data. Study-level findings and limits: Controls showed lower frequencies than patients for several TRBV segments, and TRBV5-6, TRBV5-1 and TRBV20-1 were among these.

These receptors' antigens are unknown. Included in the TCR beta cDNA libraries were unique molecular identifiers. Each CDR3 protein is one row after TCRdb ran MiXCR on the PCR reads. The data contain about 620,000 distinct CDR3 sequences, around 44% of them singletons. Sequenced sample: blood. These receptors were collected from a girl aged 5 to 17 with multiple sclerosis.

This clonotype showed up just a few times. The J gene is TRBJ2-1, the V gene TRBV5-5; 7 positions agree with TRBD1. The CDR3 totals 15 residues. Trimming cost V 4 bases and J 6 bases; bases outside gene matches: 10. Germline-derived CDR1 and CDR2 are SGHKS and YYEKEE (reference sequence). CDR3 sequence: CASSMTGMYSNEQFF. The CDR3 DNA reads as TGTGCCAGCAGCATGACAGGGATGTACTCCAATGAGCAGTTCTTC.

V is TRBV20-1 and J is TRBJ1-4; D unclear. Germline CDR1 and CDR2: DFQATT and SNEGSKA (reference sequence). The CDR3 consists of 12 residues. CDR3 sequence reads: CSVQATNEKLFF. CDR3 nucleotide sequence: TGCAGCGTCCAGGCAACTAATGAAAAACTGTTTTTT.

This chain joins TRBV27 and TRBJ2-1, with TRBD1 matching 10 bases. The V and J ends lost 4 bases and 3 bases, in that order; junction bases with no gene match: 3. This CDR3 spans 15 amino acids. From germline, CDR1 is MNHEY and CDR2 SMNVEV (reference sequence). Here the CDR3 reads CASSSGTGVYNEQFF. The CDR3 DNA reads TGTGCCAGCAGTTCCGGGACAGGGGTCTACAATGAGCAGTTCTTC.

V is TRBV13 and J is TRBJ2-3; D may match TRBD1 or TRBD2 (5 bases each). V dropped 4 bases and J dropped 3 bases, with 17 bases sitting between them. The germline CDR1 and CDR2 sequences are PRHDT and FYEKMQ (reference sequence). CDR3 length equals 16 residues. CDR3 in DNA: TGTGCCAGCAGCTCCCACGGACTGTGGGGGACAGATACGCAGTATTTT. This translates into CASSSHGLWGTDTQYF.

This clonotype has more than one count but fewer than ten. This chain links TRBV9 with TRBJ2-5; TRBD2 aligns across 7 bases. The V gene end was trimmed by 4 bases and the J gene end by 4 bases; junction bases not matched to a gene: 10. CDR1 SGDLS and CDR2 YYNGEE come from the germline V gene. The CDR3 covers 15 residues. The CDR3 sequence: CASSPKQRGVETQYF. CDR3 nucleotides: TGTGCCAGCAGCCCAAAGCAACGGGGGGTAGAGACCCAGTACTTC.

V is TRBV4-1 and J is TRBJ1-5, with TRBD1 matching over 8 bases. The germline V gene encodes CDR1 MGHRA and CDR2 YSYEKL. V was clipped by 3 bases and J by 4 bases; unmatched bases: 5. The length of the CDR3 is 15 residues. CDR3 DNA sequence: TGCGCCAGCAGCCAGGACAGGGCGGGGAATCAGCCCCAGCATTTT. Protein product: CASSQDRAGNQPQHF.

J is TRBJ2-1 and V is TRBV4-2, with D perhaps TRBD1 (6 bases). V lost 2 bases, J lost 9 bases, and 11 bases lay in between. Germline CDR1 and CDR2: LGHNA and YNFKEQ. This CDR3 region has 13 residues. The CDR3 nucleotides are TGTGCCAGCAGCCAACAGGGGCAGGGTGAGCAGTTCTTC. Its protein product is CASSQQGQGEQFF.